Detailed here is one TCR beta chain. Here immunoSEQ multiplex PCR was the method, and the copy in TCRdb shows in-frame clones only, minus some. The sample lists 150,000 to 200,000 clones, about 85% seen once, with about 3.3% in the top ten. The CDR3 is made up of 15 amino acids. The germline CDR1 and CDR2 sequences are SGHKS and YYEKEE (reference sequence). Unmatched junction bases numbered 10, after V lost 2 bases and J lost 9 bases. The data were obtained in a study of blood T cell repertoires in COVID-19. The specimen sequenced was peripheral blood. This chain joins TRBV5-5 and TRBJ1-5, with 8 positions matching TRBD1. The source is a human donor with acute or convalescent COVID-19. The donor label of this sample is uncertain. CDR3 nucleotides: TGTGCCAGCAGCTTTGAGGACAGGGCAATATGGCCCCAGCATTTT. Amino acids: CASSFEDRAIWPQHF.